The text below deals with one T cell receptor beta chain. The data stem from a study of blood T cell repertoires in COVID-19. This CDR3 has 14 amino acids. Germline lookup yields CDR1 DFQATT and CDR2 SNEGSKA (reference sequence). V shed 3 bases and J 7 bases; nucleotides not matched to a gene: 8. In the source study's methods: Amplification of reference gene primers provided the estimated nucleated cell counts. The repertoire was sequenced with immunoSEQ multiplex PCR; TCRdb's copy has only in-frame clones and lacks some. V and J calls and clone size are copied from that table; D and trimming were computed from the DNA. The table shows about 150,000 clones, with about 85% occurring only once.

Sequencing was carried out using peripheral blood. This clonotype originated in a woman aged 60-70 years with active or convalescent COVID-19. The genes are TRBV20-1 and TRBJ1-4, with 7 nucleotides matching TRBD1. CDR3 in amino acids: CSASPGGLVEKLFF. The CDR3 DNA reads TGCAGTGCTAGTCCAGGGGGACTGGTTGAAAAACTGTTTTTT.